Listed below are T cell receptor beta chains from one sample, sequenced in a study of cytomegalovirus exposure and HLA in healthy donors. Produced via immunoSEQ multiplex PCR; TCRdb's table is partial and in-frame only. The data show fewer than 150,000 clones, roughly three quarters seen once. Sequencing was performed on PBMCs. The source is a man in his thirties or forties in good health and CMV-seronegative. The CDR3 runs from the conserved cysteine through the conserved F or W. The D gene is left open where the match is weak. For some rows the clone size is stated as once, few or many, or as a class when expanded; others skip it.

d_call: TRBD2
j_call: TRBJ2-7
clone_size: .
v_call: TRBV7-6
cdr3_length: 19
cdr3_nt: TGTGCCAGCACCCCGGGGGACAAAATCGGGACTAGCGGTTACTACGAGCAGTACTTC
cdr3_aa: CASTPGDKIGTSGYYEQYF

d_call: TRBD2
j_call: TRBJ2-1
clone_size: .
v_call: TRBV6-4
cdr3_length: 15
cdr3_nt: TGTGCCAGCAGTGACACGGAGCGGGGGTACAATGAGCAGTTCTTC
cdr3_aa: CASSDTERGYNEQFF

d_call: .
j_call: TRBJ1-5
clone_size: few
v_call: TRBV21-1
cdr3_length: 13
cdr3_nt: TGTGCCAGCAGCCCCCCAGGCAATCAGCCCCAGCATTTT
cdr3_aa: CASSPPGNQPQHF

d_call: TRBD2
j_call: TRBJ2-7
clone_size: once
v_call: TRBV11-2
cdr3_length: 17
cdr3_nt: TGTGCCAGCAGCTTATTCATCCGGCGGGAGGGAGGCTACGAGCAGTACTTC
cdr3_aa: CASSLFIRREGGYEQYF

d_call: .
j_call: TRBJ1-4
clone_size: .
v_call: TRBV5-1
cdr3_length: 15
cdr3_nt: TGCGCCAGCAGCCCCACACTTGGCGGGGATGAAAAACTGTTTTTT
cdr3_aa: CASSPTLGGDEKLFF

d_call: TRBD2
j_call: TRBJ2-1
clone_size: .
v_call: TRBV4-2
cdr3_length: 16
cdr3_nt: TGTGCCAGCAGACTCCGGGCGGGAGATGCTGCCAATGAGCAGTTCTTC
cdr3_aa: CASRLRAGDAANEQFF

d_call: TRBD2
j_call: TRBJ2-4
clone_size: .
v_call: TRBV6-5
cdr3_length: 13
cdr3_nt: TGTGCCAGCAGTAGCGGGAGCAAAAACATTCAGTACTTC
cdr3_aa: CASSSGSKNIQYF

d_call: TRBD1
j_call: TRBJ1-3
clone_size: .
v_call: TRBV30
cdr3_length: 15
cdr3_nt: TGTGCCTGGAGTCGGAGGGGGCATGGTGGAAACACCATATATTTT
cdr3_aa: CAWSRRGHGGNTIYF

d_call: .
j_call: TRBJ1-1
clone_size: .
v_call: TRBV11-2
cdr3_length: 15
cdr3_nt: TGTGCCAGCAGCTTCCAATCTTCCACATCCACTGAAGCTTTCTTT
cdr3_aa: CASSFQSSTSTEAFF

d_call: TRBD2
j_call: TRBJ2-1
clone_size: .
v_call: TRBV6-1
cdr3_length: 15
cdr3_nt: TGTGCCAGCAGTGAACAGGGCGGGAGTACGAATGAGCAGTTCTTC
cdr3_aa: CASSEQGGSTNEQFF

d_call: TRBD1
j_call: TRBJ2-1
clone_size: .
v_call: TRBV28
cdr3_length: 15
cdr3_nt: TGTGCCAGCAGCCGGGGACAGAACTCCTACAATGAGCAGTTCTTC
cdr3_aa: CASSRGQNSYNEQFF

d_call: .
j_call: TRBJ1-5
clone_size: .
v_call: TRBV30
cdr3_length: 16
cdr3_nt: TGTGCCTGGAGTGTATCCAGGGTAGGGAGCAATCAGCCCCAGCATTTT
cdr3_aa: CAWSVSRVGSNQPQHF

d_call: TRBD1
j_call: TRBJ1-2
clone_size: .
v_call: TRBV29-1
cdr3_length: 16
cdr3_nt: TGCAGCGTTGAAAAATTAGGGCCAGGGGGTGCCCCGGGCTACACCTTC
cdr3_aa: CSVEKLGPGGAPGYTF

d_call: .
j_call: TRBJ2-1
clone_size: .
v_call: TRBV19
cdr3_length: 14
cdr3_nt: TGTGCCAGTAGTCCCCGAGACTCCTACAATGAGCAGTTCTTC
cdr3_aa: CASSPRDSYNEQFF

d_call: .
j_call: TRBJ1-1
clone_size: few
v_call: TRBV7-8
cdr3_length: 15
cdr3_nt: TGTGCCAGCAGCTTAGCGGACCGGGGGAACACTGAAGCTTTCTTT
cdr3_aa: CASSLADRGNTEAFF

d_call: .
j_call: TRBJ2-5
clone_size: .
v_call: TRBV2
cdr3_length: 14
cdr3_nt: TGTGCCAGCAGTGAAGCGGGAGCTGGCAAGACCCAGTACTTC
cdr3_aa: CASSEAGAGKTQYF

d_call: .
j_call: TRBJ2-1
clone_size: .
v_call: TRBV9
cdr3_length: 17
cdr3_nt: TGTGCCAGCAGCCCGAGTACGGGGCGGACTACTTACAATGAGCAGTTCTTC
cdr3_aa: CASSPSTGRTTYNEQFF

d_call: TRBD1
j_call: TRBJ1-2
clone_size: .
v_call: TRBV28
cdr3_length: 14
cdr3_nt: TGTGCCAGCGGAGCAGGGGGCGCGAACTATGGCTACACCTTC
cdr3_aa: CASGAGGANYGYTF

d_call: TRBD1
j_call: TRBJ1-6
clone_size: .
v_call: TRBV11-2
cdr3_length: 14
cdr3_nt: TGTGCCAGCAGCGCAGGGGGCGCGGGGTCACCCCTCCACTTT
cdr3_aa: CASSAGGAGSPLHF

d_call: .
j_call: TRBJ1-5
clone_size: .
v_call: TRBV6-1
cdr3_length: 13
cdr3_nt: TGTGCCAGCAGGGGACACCTCAATCAGCCCCAGCATTTT
cdr3_aa: CASRGHLNQPQHF

d_call: .
j_call: TRBJ2-3
clone_size: .
v_call: TRBV5-1
cdr3_length: 14
cdr3_nt: TGCGCCAGCAGCTTGGACTACCCCACAGATACGCAGTATTTT
cdr3_aa: CASSLDYPTDTQYF

d_call: TRBD2
j_call: TRBJ2-1
clone_size: .
v_call: TRBV4-1
cdr3_length: 19
cdr3_nt: TGCGCCAGCAGCCAAGAAGGGTCCGGGAGGCTAGCGGGGTACAATGAGCAGTTCTTC
cdr3_aa: CASSQEGSGRLAGYNEQFF

d_call: .
j_call: TRBJ2-7
clone_size: .
v_call: TRBV4-1
cdr3_length: 17
cdr3_nt: TGCGCCAGCAGCCAAGATTCTGGGCCTGTGAGACGGTGGGAGCAGTACTTC
cdr3_aa: CASSQDSGPVRRWEQYF

d_call: .
j_call: TRBJ1-1
clone_size: .
v_call: TRBV2
cdr3_length: 11
cdr3_nt: TGTGCCAGCAATATCGGCACTGAAGCTTTCTTT
cdr3_aa: CASNIGTEAFF

d_call: TRBD1
j_call: TRBJ1-4
clone_size: .
v_call: TRBV27
cdr3_length: 16
cdr3_nt: TGTGCCAGCAGTTTCCTCTCGGGACAGGGAGATGAAAAACTGTTTTTT
cdr3_aa: CASSFLSGQGDEKLFF

d_call: TRBD1
j_call: TRBJ2-2
clone_size: few
v_call: TRBV7-6
cdr3_length: 15
cdr3_nt: TGTGCCAGCAGCTTACAGGGGGCGAACACCGGGGAGCTGTTTTTT
cdr3_aa: CASSLQGANTGELFF

d_call: TRBD1
j_call: TRBJ2-7
clone_size: .
v_call: TRBV19
cdr3_length: 15
cdr3_nt: TGTGCCAGTAGTTCGGGGACAGGGCGTCTGGACGAGCAGTACTTC
cdr3_aa: CASSSGTGRLDEQYF

d_call: TRBD2
j_call: TRBJ2-4
clone_size: once
v_call: TRBV4-1
cdr3_length: 18
cdr3_nt: TGCGCCAGCAGCGGGACTAGCGGGAGTCCAGAAGCCAAAAACATTCAGTACTTC
cdr3_aa: CASSGTSGSPEAKNIQYF

d_call: TRBD2
j_call: TRBJ2-2
clone_size: .
v_call: TRBV2
cdr3_length: 15
cdr3_nt: TGTGCCAGCAGTGAACTGGGAGGGGTCACCGGGGAGCTGTTTTTT
cdr3_aa: CASSELGGVTGELFF

d_call: .
j_call: TRBJ2-6
clone_size: .
v_call: TRBV19
cdr3_length: 16
cdr3_nt: TGTGCCAGTAGTATAGTCGGAGGGCGGGGGGCCAACGTCCTGACTTTC
cdr3_aa: CASSIVGGRGANVLTF

d_call: TRBD2
j_call: TRBJ2-2
clone_size: .
v_call: TRBV2
cdr3_length: 16
cdr3_nt: TGTGCCAGCAGCGTGGGACTAGCGGGAGAGGCTGGGGAGCTGTTTTTT
cdr3_aa: CASSVGLAGEAGELFF

d_call: TRBD1
j_call: TRBJ2-5
clone_size: .
v_call: TRBV5-4
cdr3_length: 17
cdr3_nt: TGTGCCAGCAGCTTGGGATACACACAGGGGGCCCAAGAGACCCAGTACTTC
cdr3_aa: CASSLGYTQGAQETQYF

d_call: TRBD1
j_call: TRBJ2-5
clone_size: .
v_call: TRBV13
cdr3_length: 14
cdr3_nt: TGTGCCAGCAGCCTCCGGACAGGGATGGAGACCCAGTACTTC
cdr3_aa: CASSLRTGMETQYF

d_call: .
j_call: TRBJ2-1
clone_size: .
v_call: TRBV2
cdr3_length: 15
cdr3_nt: TGTGCCAGCAGTCCCCCATTGCCTAGCTCGAATGAGCAGTTCTTC
cdr3_aa: CASSPPLPSSNEQFF

d_call: .
j_call: TRBJ2-1
clone_size: .
v_call: TRBV27
cdr3_length: 16
cdr3_nt: TGTGCCACCTCCCCTTCCAGGATCACCTGGGTCCATGAGCAGTTCTTC
cdr3_aa: CATSPSRITWVHEQFF

d_call: .
j_call: TRBJ2-1
clone_size: .
v_call: TRBV6-1
cdr3_length: 17
cdr3_nt: TGTGCCAGCAGTGAAGCGCGGGACCCCCGTGATGGCTATGAGCAGTTCTTC
cdr3_aa: CASSEARDPRDGYEQFF

d_call: TRBD1
j_call: TRBJ2-6
clone_size: .
v_call: TRBV7-6
cdr3_length: 15
cdr3_nt: TGTGCCAGCAGCGTAGGGACAGCCGGGGCCAACGTCCTGACTTTC
cdr3_aa: CASSVGTAGANVLTF

d_call: TRBD1
j_call: TRBJ1-4
clone_size: few
v_call: TRBV7-6
cdr3_length: 17
cdr3_nt: TGTGCCAGCAGCCTGTTTGAAGGCGGGACAGGGGTCCAAAAACTGTTTTTT
cdr3_aa: CASSLFEGGTGVQKLFF

d_call: .
j_call: TRBJ1-5
clone_size: .
v_call: TRBV28
cdr3_length: 14
cdr3_nt: TGTGCCAGCAGTTTGGGACAACTCCGTCAGCCCCAGCATTTT
cdr3_aa: CASSLGQLRQPQHF

d_call: .
j_call: TRBJ2-7
clone_size: few
v_call: TRBV2
cdr3_length: 13
cdr3_nt: TGTGCCAGCAGTGGACAGCCCTCCTACGAGCAGTACTTC
cdr3_aa: CASSGQPSYEQYF